Listed here are 26 T cell receptor beta chains from one sample, sequenced in a study of Graves' ophthalmopathy and Graves' hyperthyroidism. The authors amplified TCR beta CDR3 regions from RNA transcripts. First-round RT-PCR employed HTBI primers, with a second-round multiplex PCR after it. Each CDR3 protein gets one entry after TCRdb re-called the multiplex PCR reads with MiXCR. This table has about 480,000 distinct CDR3 sequences, about an eighth appearing once. Sequences were obtained from blood. These receptors all stem from a woman aged 25 to 39 with Graves' ophthalmopathy.

This clonotype was seen many times. V usage is TRBV12-3 or TRBV12-4 and J usage is TRBJ1-1, with 8 bases matching TRBD1. This CDR3 contains 13 residues. V was clipped by 6 bases and J by 11 bases; unmatched bases: 11. CDR3 nucleotide sequence: TGTGCCAGCAGCGGACAGGGTAATCGTATCGCTTTCTTT. As protein: CASSGQGNRIAFF.

This clonotype was observed many times. The V call is TRBV11-2, the J call TRBJ1-5; no firm D call. V was clipped by 5 bases and J by 6 bases, with 11 bases between them. The length of the CDR3 is 13 residues. Germline CDR1 reads SGHAT; CDR2 reads FQNNGV. This CDR3 is CASSPSDGQPQHF. The DNA of the CDR3 is TGTGCCAGCAGCCCCTCTGACGGTCAGCCCCAGCATTTT.

This clonotype was recorded many times. The chain employs TRBV18 and TRBJ2-7; D gene ambiguous. Germline V gene data show CDR1 as KGHSH and CDR2 as LQKENI. With 3 bases removed from V and 6 bases from J, the gap between germline ends came to 12 bases. The CDR3 sequence is 13 residues long. This CDR3 reads CASSPIDRGEQYF. In DNA, the CDR3 is TGTGCCAGCTCACCCATAGACCGAGGCGAGCAGTACTTC. Full variable domain (missing parts from reference TRBV18 and TRBJ2-7): NAGVMQNPRHLVRRRGQEARLRCSPMKGHSHVYWYRQLPEEGLKFMVYLQKENIIDESGMPKERFSAEFPKEGPSILRIQQVVRGDSAAYFCASSPIDRGEQYFGPGTRLTVT.

This clonotype was recorded many times. CDR3: CASSSGGGHEQYF. The DNA of the CDR3 is TGCGCCAGCAGTTCTGGAGGAGGGCACGAGCAGTACTTC. The chain couples TRBV5-1 to TRBJ2-7, with TRBD2 as a possible D gene (6 bases). With 5 bases removed from V and 5 bases from J, the gap between germline ends came to 14 bases. CDR1 SGHRS and CDR2 YFSETQ come from the germline V gene. The CDR3 consists of 13 residues.

This clonotype showed up many times. V usage is TRBV20-1 and J usage is TRBJ1-5; no reliable D call. Trimming pared 3 bases from V and 7 bases from J, leaving 16 bases between. CDR3 size: 14 residues. Germline V gene lookup returns CDR1 DFQATT and CDR2 SNEGSKA (reference sequence). CDR3 region: CSARSLGIYQPQHF. CDR3 in DNA: TGCAGTGCTAGGAGCCTGGGTATTTACCAGCCCCAGCATTTT.

Many counts were recorded for this clonotype. The chain is built from TRBV5-1 and TRBJ1-2, with TRBD1 identical over 8 bases. The CDR3 is 16 amino acids. V gave up 4 bases and J gave up 3 bases; unmatched junction bases: 11. CDR1 is SGHRS and CDR2 is YFSETQ in the germline V gene. CDR3 amino acids: CASSNTLTGVDYGYTF. CDR3 nucleotide sequence: TGCGCCAGCAGCAATACGTTGACAGGGGTCGACTATGGCTACACCTTC.

There are many counts of this clonotype. CDR3 coding DNA: TGCAGTGCTAGCCCGCTCCTAACGGAGACCCAGTACTTC. As protein: CSASPLLTETQYF. The chain couples TRBV20-1 to TRBJ2-5; D is unresolved. The CDR3 has 13 residues. The V and J ends lost 3 bases and 5 bases respectively, with 13 bases between them. CDR1 and CDR2 from the germline V gene are DFQATT and SNEGSKA (reference sequence).

The J gene is TRBJ2-5, the V gene TRBV7-9; 7 bases agree with TRBD1. Germline V gene sequence: CDR1 SEHNR, CDR2 FQNEAQ (reference sequence). The V gene end was trimmed by 4 bases and the J gene end by 0 bases; junction bases not matched to a gene: 5. This CDR3 has 15 residues. The CDR3 spells CASSSSGTDQETQYF. For the CDR3, the DNA is TGTGCCAGCAGCTCGTCCGGGACAGACCAAGAGACCCAGTACTTC.

This clonotype was observed many times. The chain uses TRBV6-5 and TRBJ2-2, with 7 bases lining up with TRBD1. This CDR3 region has 14 residues. The V segment lost 6 bases and the J segment 6 bases; nucleotides outside the gene matches: 7. Germline V lookup: CDR1 MNHEY, CDR2 SVGAGI. CDR3 sequence (DNA): TGTGCCAGCAGGCCGCCGACAGGGTCCGGGGAGCTGTTTTTT. Protein sequence: CASRPPTGSGELFF.

The chain carries TRBV12-3 or TRBV12-4 and TRBJ2-3; TRBD2 aligns across 8 bases. This CDR3 is built from 15 residues. J was trimmed by 1 base and V by 4 bases; bases with no gene match: 4. Here the CDR3 reads CASSSAGGRTDTQYF. The CDR3 nucleotides read TGTGCCAGCAGTTCGGCGGGGGGCCGCACAGATACGCAGTATTTT.

This clonotype showed up many times. The chain links TRBV12-3 or TRBV12-4 to TRBJ1-2, with TRBD1 identical over 7 bases. The CDR3 runs to 15 residues. The ends lost 6 bases at V and 4 bases at J; junction bases unmatched: 11. CDR3 nucleotides: TGTGCCAGCAGACACAACCGGGACAGAGGCTATGGCTACACCTTC. Protein: CASRHNRDRGYGYTF.

This clonotype was seen at least ten times. The chain carries TRBV30 and TRBJ2-7; 7 bases match TRBD2. Per the germline V gene, CDR1 is GTSNPN and CDR2 is SVGIG (reference sequence). Trimming at V came to 5 bases and at J to 5 bases, leaving 3 bases not matched to a gene. There are 11 residues in the CDR3. The CDR3 DNA is TGTGCCTGGGGGGGGGTGGACGAGCAGTACTTC. Protein: CAWGGVDEQYF.

This chain joins TRBV20-1 and TRBJ2-5, with D uncertain. The CDR3 is 14 residues long. V was cut by 6 bases and J by 2 bases, with 16 bases left in between. Germline values: CDR1 DFQATT, CDR2 SNEGSKA (reference sequence). The CDR3 loop reads CSASGRGWQETQYF. Here the CDR3 DNA reads TGCAGTGCCAGTGGTCGTGGATGGCAAGAGACCCAGTACTTC.

Many counts were recorded for this clonotype. This sequence joins TRBV12-3 or TRBV12-4 and TRBJ2-5; a possible D gene is TRBD2 (5 bases). The germline V and J ends were trimmed by 0 bases and 5 bases, with 10 bases remaining between them. This CDR3 contains 14 residues. CDR3 nucleotides: TGTGCCAGCAGTTTAGCGCCTAGCAGTGAGACCCAGTACTTC. The encoded protein is CASSLAPSSETQYF.

Ten or more counts support this clonotype. This chain uses TRBV27 with TRBJ1-1, with TRBD1 matching 10 bases. Trimming removed 4 bases from V and 7 bases from J; junction bases left unmatched: 3. This CDR3 has 13 amino acids. Germline assignment: CDR1 MNHEY and CDR2 SMNVEV (reference sequence). The DNA for the CDR3 is TGTGCCAGCAGTTGGACAGGGGGTAATGAAGCTTTCTTT. This sequence encodes CASSWTGGNEAFF.

This clonotype was detected many times. The J gene is TRBJ2-2, the V gene TRBV5-1, with 9 positions matching TRBD2. This CDR3 has 18 amino acids. The J segment lost 5 bases and the V segment lost 3 bases, leaving 14 bases of the junction unmatched. CDR1 SGHRS and CDR2 YFSETQ come from the germline V gene. CDR3 sequence (DNA): TGCGCCAGCAGCTCCCTAATATTAGCGGGAGTGAGGACCGGGGAGCTGTTTTTT. This encodes CASSSLILAGVRTGELFF.

J is TRBJ2-7 and V is TRBV10-3; TRBD1 aligns across 7 bases. The V segment lost 6 bases and the J segment 5 bases; nucleotides outside the gene matches: 4. Germline loops: CDR1 ENHRY, CDR2 SYGVKD. The CDR3 totals 12 residues. CDR3 in amino acids: CAISQQGNEQYF. In nucleotides, the CDR3 is TGTGCCATCAGCCAACAGGGGAACGAGCAGTACTTC.

The gene calls are TRBV6-5 and TRBJ2-2, with a weak D call TRBD2 (5 bases). Germline CDR1 MNHEY, CDR2 SVGAGI. V gave up 4 bases and J gave up 14 bases, with 17 bases separating them. The CDR3 runs 13 residues. The CDR3 here is CASSFTGVQRLFF. CDR3 in DNA: TGTGCCAGCAGTTTCACCGGGGTGCAACGACTGTTTTTT.

This clonotype was detected many times. The V and J genes are TRBV29-1 and TRBJ2-7, with D perhaps being TRBD1 or TRBD2 (5 bases each). Trimming left V 8 bases short and J 1 base short, with 12 bases between. The CDR3 runs 12 residues. Per germline, CDR1 SQVTM and CDR2 ANQGSEA. The DNA of the CDR3 is TGCAGCACCTGGGACGGATCCTACGAGCAGTACTTC. Protein sequence: CSTWDGSYEQYF.

In its sample, this clonotype was seen many times. The chain has TRBV6-1 and TRBJ2-7; D call uncertain. This CDR3 contains 10 residues. Germline values: CDR1 MNHNS, CDR2 SASEGT. V dropped 11 bases and J dropped 5 bases, with 10 bases sitting between them. CDR3 region: CASVGNEQYF. CDR3 coding DNA: TGTGCCTCCGTCGGCAACGAGCAGTACTTC.

The rearrangement joins TRBV7-2 to TRBJ2-7; TRBD2 matches 9 bases. V gave up 0 bases and J gave up 3 bases; unmatched junction bases: 15. Germline values: CDR1 SGHTA, CDR2 FQGNSA. This CDR3 region has 19 residues. The CDR3 sequence: CASSLATPWRRLAVYEQYF. The CDR3 DNA sequence: TGTGCCAGCAGCTTAGCGACCCCCTGGAGGAGACTAGCGGTCTACGAGCAGTACTTC.

This clonotype came up many times. The chain combines TRBV6-2 or TRBV6-3 with TRBJ1-5; TRBD1 is a possible D gene (5 bases). Trimming took off 0 bases at V and 0 bases at J, with 15 bases between the two ends. CDR1 and CDR2 (germline): MNHEY, SVGEGT. The CDR3 is made up of 18 amino acids. In nucleotides, the CDR3 is TGTGCCAGCAGTTACTCGAGCAGGGACCTCTATAGCAATCAGCCCCAGCATTTT. Translation: CASSYSSRDLYSNQPQHF.

The table lists this clonotype with many counts. The V and J genes are TRBV6-1 and TRBJ2-7, with TRBD2 matching 13 bases. V dropped 6 bases and J dropped 3; count of bases not matched to a gene: 2. CDR1 is MNHNS and CDR2 is SASEGT in the germline V gene. The CDR3 length is 14 residues. CDR3 in DNA: TGTGCCAGCAGGGGGACTAGCGGGGTCTACGAGCAGTACTTC. Protein product: CASRGTSGVYEQYF.

At least ten counts were recorded for this clonotype. The V gene is TRBV28, the J gene TRBJ1-5, with D possibly being TRBD1 (5 bases). This CDR3 has 14 residues. Trimming stripped 8 bases from V and 1 base from J, with 12 bases between. Germline CDR1 reads MDHEN; CDR2 reads SYDVKM. CDR3 DNA: TGTGCCAGCTTGCCCGGGGCGAGCAATCAGCCCCAGCATTTT. Translating gives CASLPGASNQPQHF.

The table lists this clonotype with many counts. In DNA form, the CDR3 reads TGTGCCAGCAGCCAACAGACAGGGACCCAAGAGACCCAGTACTTC. This codes for CASSQQTGTQETQYF. J is TRBJ2-5 and V is TRBV5-4; 7 bases fit TRBD1. J gave up 1 base and V 4 bases, and 7 bases lay outside the gene matches. The V gene's germline CDR1 is SGHNT and CDR2 YYREEE (reference sequence). CDR3 length equals 15 residues.

Worth noting for this clonotype: A much larger clonotype is one base distant, so this may be a read error. The V gene is TRBV28, the J gene TRBJ1-1; D unclear. The V gene lost 1 base and the J gene lost 7 bases, with 16 bases spanning the gap. In germline, CDR1 is MDHEN, CDR2 SYDVKM. The CDR3 is 15 residues long. The CDR3 spells CASSLFMRSRGEAFF. The CDR3 DNA sequence: TGTGCCAGCAGTTTATTTATGAGGTCCCGCGGTGAAGCTTTCTTT.